The entry below describes one T cell receptor (beta chain). These data originate in a study of blood T cell repertoires in COVID-19. As for the study in general: The samples span acute and convalescent COVID-19 from the United States, Italy and Spain. PBMCs, B-cell-depleted T cells, or T cells were the source of the cDNA or gDNA that made up the material.

Under the authors' procedure: Researchers report that nucleated cell counts were estimated from reference gene primer amplification. Assay used: immunoSEQ multiplex PCR; TCRdb lists only in-frame clones, some missing. The DNA gave D and trimming, while V, J and clone size come from that table. The sample gives around 400,000 clones, around nine tenths of which show up once; 1.2% to 1.5% is in the top ten. Someone with COVID-19 had been met by exposed participants within 2 weeks before study entry. The V end lost 8 bases, the J end lost 1 base, and 14 bases lay between the germline ends. Germline V lookup: CDR1 MDHEN, CDR2 SYDVKM. There are 14 residues in the CDR3.

This chain joins TRBV28 and TRBJ2-5; D ambiguous. Sequenced input: PBMCs or T cells enriched from blood (not recorded which). The receptor was isolated from a woman aged 18-29 years who had been exposed to COVID-19. The CDR3 here is CASGPSQAQETQYF. For the CDR3, the DNA is TGTGCCAGCGGCCCTTCCCAGGCCCAAGAGACCCAGTACTTC.